The rows below give T cell receptor beta chains drawn from one sample of a study of PD-L1 blockade in urothelial cancer. Clones were read by immunoSEQ multiplex PCR, and TCRdb kept only the in-frame ones, dropping some. Of fewer than 85,000 clones listed, roughly 86% were seen once; the top ten hold around 11%. Sequencing was performed on PBMCs, taken around atezolizumab (anti-PD-L1) treatment. The receptors derive from a man in his 60s with urothelial cancer. Each CDR3 is given with its conserved first and last residue. D genes are given only for firm matches. Clone size is not always given. Where it is, it says once, few, many or a class for expanded clones.

length,V,size,D,J,CDR3,DNA
15,TRBV5-1,NA,NA,TRBJ1-1,CASSPLWRDGTEAFF,TGCGCCAGCAGCCCGCTATGGAGAGACGGCACTGAAGCTTTCTTT
17,TRBV7-9,NA,TRBD2,TRBJ2-3,CASSFTSGGASTDTQYF,TGTGCCAGCAGCTTCACTAGCGGGGGGGCTAGCACAGATACGCAGTATTTT
11,TRBV27,few,NA,TRBJ2-5,CASSSFETQYF,TGTGCCAGCAGTTCTTTTGAGACCCAGTACTTC
13,TRBV25-1,NA,TRBD1,TRBJ2-5,CATLTGPGGTQYF,TGTGCCACCCTAACAGGGCCAGGGGGGACCCAGTACTTC
16,TRBV4-2,NA,TRBD2,TRBJ2-3,CASSRGLAGGTDTQYF,TGTGCCAGCAGTCGAGGACTAGCGGGGGGCACAGATACGCAGTATTTT
15,TRBV6-5,NA,TRBD1,TRBJ1-1,CASSYRQGAATEAFF,TGTGCCAGCAGTTACCGTCAGGGGGCAGCGACTGAAGCTTTCTTT
15,TRBV19,NA,NA,TRBJ2-6,CASSDREAGANVLTF,TGTGCCAGTAGTGACAGGGAGGCTGGGGCCAACGTCCTGACTTTC
13,TRBV5-1,NA,NA,TRBJ1-4,CASSLGVSEKLFF,TGCGCCAGCAGCTTGGGAGTGTCCGAAAAACTGTTTTTT
17,TRBV2,NA,TRBD2,TRBJ2-3,CASQLDPSGSLTDTQYF,TGTGCCAGCCAGCTCGACCCTAGCGGGAGTTTGACAGATACGCAGTATTTT
14,TRBV6-1,NA,NA,TRBJ2-3,CASRRLVSSDTQYF,TGTGCCAGCAGGAGACTAGTATCTTCAGATACGCAGTATTTT
12,TRBV12-5,NA,NA,TRBJ1-1,CASGLLRGEAFF,TGTGCTAGTGGTTTACTCCGGGGTGAAGCTTTCTTT
16,TRBV7-3,few,NA,TRBJ2-1,CASSLSPGMISNEQFF,TGTGCCAGCAGCTTATCCCCAGGGATGATTTCGAATGAGCAGTTCTTC
14,TRBV9,NA,NA,TRBJ1-1,CASSPRQPNTEAFF,TGTGCCAGCAGCCCGCGACAGCCGAACACTGAAGCTTTCTTT
15,TRBV7-2,NA,NA,TRBJ1-2,CASTPYISSPRGYTF,TGTGCCAGCACCCCTTATATATCCTCTCCTCGGGGCTACACCTTC
16,TRBV15,NA,TRBD2,TRBJ2-1,CATSSPIAGGPNEQFF,TGTGCCACCAGCAGCCCTATAGCGGGGGGGCCCAATGAGCAGTTCTTC
15,TRBV5-1,NA,NA,TRBJ2-5,CASQPYWRGLGTQYF,TGCGCCAGCCAACCCTATTGGCGGGGGCTCGGGACCCAGTACTTC
14,TRBV6-5,NA,NA,TRBJ2-1,CASRKEAGMNEQFF,TGTGCCAGCAGGAAAGAGGCGGGAATGAATGAGCAGTTCTTC
15,TRBV10-3,NA,TRBD1,TRBJ1-2,CAIRGDSRLRYGYTF,TGTGCCATCAGGGGGGACAGCCGACTACGGTATGGCTACACCTTC
15,TRBV11-2,NA,NA,TRBJ2-3,CASSLAGSAVDTQYF,TGTGCCAGCAGCTTAGCTGGGTCGGCGGTAGATACGCAGTATTTT
15,TRBV6-1,NA,TRBD2,TRBJ2-3,CASSDPGGYTDTQYF,TGTGCCAGCAGTGATCCCGGGGGGTACACAGATACGCAGTATTTT
15,TRBV10-3,few,NA,TRBJ2-3,CATKGRQDSTDTQYF,TGTGCCACAAAGGGCCGACAGGATAGCACAGATACGCAGTATTTT
17,TRBV19,NA,TRBD2,TRBJ2-3,CASSPSRTSGSTDTQYF,TGTGCCAGTAGTCCGAGTCGGACTAGCGGGAGCACAGATACGCAGTATTTT
14,TRBV10-1,NA,NA,TRBJ2-7,CASSVYEGSYEQYF,TGCGCCAGCAGTGTGTATGAGGGCTCCTACGAGCAGTACTTC
14,TRBV19,NA,NA,TRBJ1-2,CASSIEQGNRGYTF,TGTGCCAGTAGTATAGAACAGGGAAACAGGGGCTACACCTTC
15,TRBV6-5,NA,TRBD1,TRBJ2-2,CASSYGTGGSGELFF,TGTGCCAGCAGTTACGGGACAGGGGGGTCCGGGGAGCTGTTTTTT
20,TRBV5-1,NA,TRBD1,TRBJ2-3,CASSRMIGQGAFRLMDTQYF,TGCGCCAGCAGCCGAATGATTGGACAGGGGGCTTTCCGTCTTATGGATACGCAGTATTTT
14,TRBV29-1,NA,TRBD2,TRBJ2-7,CSVERREGPYEQYF,TGCAGCGTTGAACGACGGGAGGGTCCCTACGAGCAGTACTTC
13,TRBV9,NA,NA,TRBJ2-6,CASTRSGANVLTF,TGTGCCAGCACCCGCTCTGGGGCCAACGTCCTGACTTTC
16,TRBV4-3,NA,TRBD1,TRBJ1-2,CASSQDLSGQGYGYTF,TGCGCCAGCAGCCAAGATCTCTCGGGACAGGGTTATGGCTACACCTTC
15,TRBV7-2,NA,NA,TRBJ2-1,CASSLAGGAYNEQFF,TGTGCCAGCAGCTTAGCGGGGGGTGCCTACAATGAGCAGTTCTTC
14,TRBV5-1,NA,TRBD1,TRBJ2-2,CASSFTGDTGELFF,TGCGCCAGCAGCTTCACAGGGGACACCGGGGAGCTGTTTTTT
13,TRBV2,few,NA,TRBJ1-1,CASSEEPRTEAFF,TGTGCCAGCAGTGAAGAGCCGCGAACTGAAGCTTTCTTT
13,TRBV7-9,NA,NA,TRBJ2-7,CASSLAIAYEQYF,TGTGCCAGCAGCTTAGCGATAGCCTACGAGCAGTACTTC
18,TRBV7-3,NA,NA,TRBJ1-1,CASSQGFRASGMNTEAFF,TGTGCCAGCAGCCAGGGGTTCAGGGCCTCCGGGATGAACACTGAAGCTTTCTTT
15,TRBV7-8,NA,NA,TRBJ1-4,CASSTRSASDEKLFF,TGTGCCAGCAGCACCCGCAGCGCCTCAGATGAAAAACTGTTTTTT
15,TRBV9,NA,NA,TRBJ2-3,CASSPPGLGTDTQYF,TGTGCCAGCAGCCCTCCGGGACTTGGCACAGATACGCAGTATTTT
16,TRBV5-5,NA,NA,TRBJ1-3,CASGVGATLLGNTIYF,TGTGCCAGCGGCGTGGGGGCGACGTTACTTGGAAACACCATATATTTT
11,TRBV6-6,NA,NA,TRBJ1-1,CASSSNTEAFF,TGTGCCAGCAGCTCGAACACTGAAGCTTTCTTT